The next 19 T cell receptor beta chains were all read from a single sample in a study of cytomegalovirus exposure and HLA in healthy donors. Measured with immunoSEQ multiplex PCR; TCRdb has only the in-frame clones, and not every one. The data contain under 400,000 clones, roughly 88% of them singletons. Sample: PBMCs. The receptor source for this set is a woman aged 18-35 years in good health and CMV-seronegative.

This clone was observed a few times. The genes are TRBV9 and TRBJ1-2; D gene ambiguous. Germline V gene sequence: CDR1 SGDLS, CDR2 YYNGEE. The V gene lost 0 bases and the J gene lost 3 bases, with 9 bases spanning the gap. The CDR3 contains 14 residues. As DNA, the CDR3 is TGTGCCAGCAGCGTAGGGGCAGTGGACTATGGCTACACCTTC. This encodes CASSVGAVDYGYTF. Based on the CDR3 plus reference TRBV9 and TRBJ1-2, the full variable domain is DSGVTQTPKHLITATGQRVTLRCSPRSGDLSVYWYQQSLDQGLQFLIQYYNGEERAKGNILERFSAQQFPDLHSELNLSSLELGDSALYFCASSVGAVDYGYTFGSGTRLTVV.

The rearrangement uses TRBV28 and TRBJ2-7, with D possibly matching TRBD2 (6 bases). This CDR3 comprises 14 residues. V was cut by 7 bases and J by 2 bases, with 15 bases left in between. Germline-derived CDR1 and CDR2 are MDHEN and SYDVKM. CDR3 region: CASNVAAGTYEQYF. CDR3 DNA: TGTGCCAGCAACGTAGCTGCGGGGACCTACGAGCAGTACTTC. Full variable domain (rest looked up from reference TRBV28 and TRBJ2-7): DVKVTQSSRYLVKRTGEKVFLECVQDMDHENMFWYRQDPGLGLRLIYFSYDVKMKEKGDIPEGYSVSREKKERFSLILESASTNQTSMYLCASNVAAGTYEQYFGPGTRLTVT.

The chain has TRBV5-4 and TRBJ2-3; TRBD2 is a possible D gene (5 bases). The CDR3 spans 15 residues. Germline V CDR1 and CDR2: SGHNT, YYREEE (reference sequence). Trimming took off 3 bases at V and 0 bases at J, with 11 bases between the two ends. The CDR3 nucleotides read TGTGCCAGCAGCTCGGGCGGGTCTAGCACAGATACGCAGTATTTT. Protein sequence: CASSSGGSSTDTQYF.

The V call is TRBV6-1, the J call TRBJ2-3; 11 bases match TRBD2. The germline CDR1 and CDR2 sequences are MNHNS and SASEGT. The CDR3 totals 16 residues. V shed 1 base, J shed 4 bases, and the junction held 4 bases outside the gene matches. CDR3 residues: CASSEVAGGRADTQYF. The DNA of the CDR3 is TGTGCCAGCAGTGAAGTAGCGGGGGGGCGGGCAGATACGCAGTATTTT.

The CDR3 sequence is CASSLVQGNYNEQFF. The CDR3 DNA sequence: TGCGCCAGCAGCTTGGTTCAGGGAAACTACAATGAGCAGTTCTTC. The V and J genes are TRBV5-1 and TRBJ2-1; D is possibly TRBD1 (5 bases). V dropped 0 bases and J dropped 3 bases, with 10 bases sitting between them. From germline, CDR1 is SGHRS and CDR2 YFSETQ. The CDR3 has 15 residues.

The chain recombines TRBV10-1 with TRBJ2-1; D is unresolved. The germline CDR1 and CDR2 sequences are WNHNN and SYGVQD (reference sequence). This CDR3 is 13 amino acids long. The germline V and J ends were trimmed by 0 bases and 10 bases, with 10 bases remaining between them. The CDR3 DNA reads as TGCGCCAGCAGTGAGTCGTCACGGGTGGAGCAGTTCTTC. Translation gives CASSESSRVEQFF.

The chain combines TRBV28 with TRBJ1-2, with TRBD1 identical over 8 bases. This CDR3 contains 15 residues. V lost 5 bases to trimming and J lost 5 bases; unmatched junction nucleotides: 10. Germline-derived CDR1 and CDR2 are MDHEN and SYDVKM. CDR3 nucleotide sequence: TGTGCCAGCAGTCCAGGAGGGACAGGAGGGTATGGCTACACCTTC. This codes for CASSPGGTGGYGYTF.

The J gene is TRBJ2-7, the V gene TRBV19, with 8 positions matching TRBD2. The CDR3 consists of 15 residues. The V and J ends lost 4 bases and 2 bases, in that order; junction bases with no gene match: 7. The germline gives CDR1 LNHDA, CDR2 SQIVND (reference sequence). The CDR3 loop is CASSKESSGAYEQYF. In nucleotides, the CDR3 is TGTGCCAGTAGTAAAGAGAGTAGCGGGGCCTACGAGCAGTACTTC.

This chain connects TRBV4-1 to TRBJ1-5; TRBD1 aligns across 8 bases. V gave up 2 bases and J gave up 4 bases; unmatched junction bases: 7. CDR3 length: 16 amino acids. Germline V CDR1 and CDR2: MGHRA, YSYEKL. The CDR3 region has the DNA TGCGCCAGCAGCCAATTGGGACAGGCGAGAAATCAGCCCCAGCATTTT. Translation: CASSQLGQARNQPQHF.

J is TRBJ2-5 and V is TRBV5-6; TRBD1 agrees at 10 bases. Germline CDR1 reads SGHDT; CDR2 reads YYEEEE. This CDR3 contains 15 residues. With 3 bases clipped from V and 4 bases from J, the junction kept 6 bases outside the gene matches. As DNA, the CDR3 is TGTGCCAGCAGCTCCGGGACAGGGGCAGGAGAGACCCAGTACTTC. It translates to CASSSGTGAGETQYF.

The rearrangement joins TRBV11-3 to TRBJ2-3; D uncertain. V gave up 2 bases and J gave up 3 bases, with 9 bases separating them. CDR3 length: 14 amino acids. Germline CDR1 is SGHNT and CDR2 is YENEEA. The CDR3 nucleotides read TGTGCCAGCAGCTTATCGAGGATTACAGATACGCAGTATTTT. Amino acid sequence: CASSLSRITDTQYF.

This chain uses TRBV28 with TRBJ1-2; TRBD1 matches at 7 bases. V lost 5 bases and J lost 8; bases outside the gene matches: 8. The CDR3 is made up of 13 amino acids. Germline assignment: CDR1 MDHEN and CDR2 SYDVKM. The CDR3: CASSQYTGEGYTF. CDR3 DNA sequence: TGTGCCAGCAGTCAGTACACAGGGGAAGGCTACACCTTC.

The CDR3 protein is CASSQPNYGYTF. CDR3 coding DNA: TGTGCCAGCAGCCAACCGAACTATGGCTACACCTTC. The rearrangement joins TRBV14 to TRBJ1-2; no firm D call. The germline V and J ends were trimmed by 2 bases and 2 bases, with 3 bases remaining between them. This CDR3 spans 12 amino acids. Germline CDR1 SGHDN, CDR2 FVKESK. The variable domain in full, with the rest retrieved from reference TRBV14 and TRBJ1-2, is EAGVTQFPSHSVIEKGQTVTLRCDPISGHDNLYWYRRVMGKEIKFLLHFVKESKQDESGMPNNRFLAERTGGTYSTLKVQPAELEDSGVYFCASSQPNYGYTFGSGTRLTVV.

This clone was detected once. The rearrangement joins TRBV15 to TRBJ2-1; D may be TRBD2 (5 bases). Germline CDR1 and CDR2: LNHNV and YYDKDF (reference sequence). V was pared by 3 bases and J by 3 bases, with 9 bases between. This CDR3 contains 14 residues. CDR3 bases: TGTGCCACCAGCAGTAACCGGGACTACAATGAGCAGTTCTTC. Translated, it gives CATSSNRDYNEQFF.

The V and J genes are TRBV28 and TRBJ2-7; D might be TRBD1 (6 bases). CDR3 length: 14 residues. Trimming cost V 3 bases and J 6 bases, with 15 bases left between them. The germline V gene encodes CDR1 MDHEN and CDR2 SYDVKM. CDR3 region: CASSFRARGAEQYF. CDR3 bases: TGTGCCAGCAGTTTCAGGGCCAGGGGAGCCGAGCAGTACTTC. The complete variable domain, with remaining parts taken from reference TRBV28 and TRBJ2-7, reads DVKVTQSSRYLVKRTGEKVFLECVQDMDHENMFWYRQDPGLGLRLIYFSYDVKMKEKGDIPEGYSVSREKKERFSLILESASTNQTSMYLCASSFRARGAEQYFGPGTRLTVT.

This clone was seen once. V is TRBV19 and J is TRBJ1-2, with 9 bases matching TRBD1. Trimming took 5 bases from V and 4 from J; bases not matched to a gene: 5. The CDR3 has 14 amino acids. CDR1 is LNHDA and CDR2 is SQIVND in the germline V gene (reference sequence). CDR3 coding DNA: TGTGCCAGTAGTGAAGACAGGGGGGTCTATGGCTACACCTTC. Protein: CASSEDRGVYGYTF.

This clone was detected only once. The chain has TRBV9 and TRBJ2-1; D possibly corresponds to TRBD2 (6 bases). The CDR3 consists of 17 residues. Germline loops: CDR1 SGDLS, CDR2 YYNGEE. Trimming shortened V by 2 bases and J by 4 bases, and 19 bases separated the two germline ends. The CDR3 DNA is TGTGCCAGCAGCGTCTCACTGACCGGCGGGGAGTACAATGAGCAGTTCTTC. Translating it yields CASSVSLTGGEYNEQFF.

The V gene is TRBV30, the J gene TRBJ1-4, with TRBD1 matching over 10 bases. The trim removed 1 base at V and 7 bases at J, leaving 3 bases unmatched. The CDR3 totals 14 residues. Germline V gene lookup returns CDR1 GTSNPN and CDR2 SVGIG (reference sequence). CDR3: CAWSEGTGVEKLFF. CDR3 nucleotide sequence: TGTGCCTGGAGTGAGGGGACAGGGGTTGAAAAACTGTTTTTT.

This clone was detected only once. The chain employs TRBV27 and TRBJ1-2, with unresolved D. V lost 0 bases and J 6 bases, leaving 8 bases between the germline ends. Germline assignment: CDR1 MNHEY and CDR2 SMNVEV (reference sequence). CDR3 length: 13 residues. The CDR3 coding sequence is TGTGCCAGCAGTTTATCGACCGCGGATGGCTACACCTTC. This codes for CASSLSTADGYTF.